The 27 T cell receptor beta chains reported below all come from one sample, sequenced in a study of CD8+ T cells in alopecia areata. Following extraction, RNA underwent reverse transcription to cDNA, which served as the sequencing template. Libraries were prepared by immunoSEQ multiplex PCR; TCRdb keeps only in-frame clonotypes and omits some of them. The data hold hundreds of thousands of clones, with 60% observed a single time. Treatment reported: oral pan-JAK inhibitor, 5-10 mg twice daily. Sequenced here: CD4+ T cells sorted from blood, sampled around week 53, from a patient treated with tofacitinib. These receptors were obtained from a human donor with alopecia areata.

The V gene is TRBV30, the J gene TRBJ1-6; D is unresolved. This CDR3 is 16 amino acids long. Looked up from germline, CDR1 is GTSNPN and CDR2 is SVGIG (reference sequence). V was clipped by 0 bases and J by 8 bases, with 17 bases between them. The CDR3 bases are TGTGCCTGGAGTGTACTTCCTACCTTAGTCGATTCACCCCTCCACTTT. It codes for CAWSVLPTLVDSPLHF. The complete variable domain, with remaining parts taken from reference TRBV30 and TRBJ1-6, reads SQTIHQWPATLVQPVGSPLSLECTVEGTSNPNLYWYRQAAGRGLQLLFYSVGIGQISSEVPQNLSASRPQDRQFILSSKKLLLSDSGFYLCAWSVLPTLVDSPLHFGNGTRLTVT.

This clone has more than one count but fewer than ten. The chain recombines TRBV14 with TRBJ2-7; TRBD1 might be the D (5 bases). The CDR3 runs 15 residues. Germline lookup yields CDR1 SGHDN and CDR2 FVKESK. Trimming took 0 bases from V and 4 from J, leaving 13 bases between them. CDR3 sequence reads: CASSQDHQGRYEQYF. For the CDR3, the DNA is TGTGCCAGCAGCCAAGATCACCAGGGAAGATACGAGCAGTACTTC.

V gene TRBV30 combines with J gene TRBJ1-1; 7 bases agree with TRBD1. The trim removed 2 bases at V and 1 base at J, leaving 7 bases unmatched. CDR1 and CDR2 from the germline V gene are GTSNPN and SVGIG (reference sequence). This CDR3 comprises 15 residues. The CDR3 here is CAWSLTGIGNTEAFF. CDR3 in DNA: TGTGCCTGGAGTCTGACAGGGATTGGGAACACTGAAGCTTTCTTT.

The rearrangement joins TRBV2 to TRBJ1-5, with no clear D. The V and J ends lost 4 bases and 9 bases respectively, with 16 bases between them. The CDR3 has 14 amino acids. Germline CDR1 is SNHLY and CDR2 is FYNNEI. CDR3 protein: CASSAGPSGAPQHF. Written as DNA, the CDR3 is TGTGCCAGCAGTGCCGGGCCTTCGGGTGCGCCCCAGCATTTT.

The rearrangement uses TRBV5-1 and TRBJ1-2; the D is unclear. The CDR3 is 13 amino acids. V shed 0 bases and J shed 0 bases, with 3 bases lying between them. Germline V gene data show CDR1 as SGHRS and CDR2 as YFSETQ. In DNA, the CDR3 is TGCGCCAGCAGCTTGGAACCTAACTATGGCTACACCTTC. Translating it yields CASSLEPNYGYTF.

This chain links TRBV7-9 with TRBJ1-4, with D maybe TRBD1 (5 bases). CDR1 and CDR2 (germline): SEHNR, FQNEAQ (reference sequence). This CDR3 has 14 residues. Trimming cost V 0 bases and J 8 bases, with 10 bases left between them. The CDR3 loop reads CASSLAGAEEKLFF. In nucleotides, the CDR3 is TGTGCCAGCAGCTTAGCAGGGGCTGAGGAAAAACTGTTTTTT.

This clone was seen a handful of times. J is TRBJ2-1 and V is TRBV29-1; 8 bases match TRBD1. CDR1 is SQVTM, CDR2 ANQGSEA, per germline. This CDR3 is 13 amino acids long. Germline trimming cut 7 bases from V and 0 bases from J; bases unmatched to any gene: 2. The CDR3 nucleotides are TGCAGCGGTGGACAGGGCTCCTACAATGAGCAGTTCTTC. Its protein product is CSGGQGSYNEQFF.

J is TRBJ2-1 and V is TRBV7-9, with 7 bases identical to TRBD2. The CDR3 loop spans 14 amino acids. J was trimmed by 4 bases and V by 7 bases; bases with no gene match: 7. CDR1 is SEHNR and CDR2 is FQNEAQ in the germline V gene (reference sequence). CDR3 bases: TGTGCCAGCACTAGCGGAGCCGGATACAATGAGCAGTTCTTC. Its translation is CASTSGAGYNEQFF. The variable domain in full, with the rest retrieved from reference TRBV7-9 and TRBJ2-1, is DTGVSQNPRHKITKRGQNVTFRCDPISEHNRLYWYRQTLGQGPEFLTYFQNEAQLEKSRLLSDRFSAERPKGSFSTLEIQRTEQGDSAMYLCASTSGAGYNEQFFGPGTRLTVL.

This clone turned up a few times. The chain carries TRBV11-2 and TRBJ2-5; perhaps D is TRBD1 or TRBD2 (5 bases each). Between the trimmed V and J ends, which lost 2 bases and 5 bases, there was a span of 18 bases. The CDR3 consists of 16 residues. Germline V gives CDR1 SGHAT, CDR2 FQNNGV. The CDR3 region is CASSLNRDPRRETQYF. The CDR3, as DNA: TGTGCCAGCAGCTTAAACCGGGACCCGAGGCGGGAGACCCAGTACTTC.

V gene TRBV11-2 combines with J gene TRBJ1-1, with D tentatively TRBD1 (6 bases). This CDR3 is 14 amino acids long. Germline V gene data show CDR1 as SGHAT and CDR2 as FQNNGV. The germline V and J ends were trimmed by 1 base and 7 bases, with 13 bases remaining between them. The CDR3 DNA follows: TGTGCCAGCAGCTTAGGGCAGGGGCTAGATGAAGCTTTCTTT. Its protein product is CASSLGQGLDEAFF.

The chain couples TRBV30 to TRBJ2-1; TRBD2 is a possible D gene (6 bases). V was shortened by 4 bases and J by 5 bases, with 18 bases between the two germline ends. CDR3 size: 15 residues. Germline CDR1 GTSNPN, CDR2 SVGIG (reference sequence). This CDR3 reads CAWTRGGHGDNEQFF. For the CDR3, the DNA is TGTGCCTGGACTCGGGGAGGACATGGGGACAATGAGCAGTTCTTC.

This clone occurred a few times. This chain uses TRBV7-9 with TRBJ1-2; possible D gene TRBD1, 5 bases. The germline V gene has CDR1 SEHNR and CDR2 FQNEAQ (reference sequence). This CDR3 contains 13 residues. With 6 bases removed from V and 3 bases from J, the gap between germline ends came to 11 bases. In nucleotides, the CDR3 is TGTGCCAGCAGGACCGGACAAGACTATGGCTACACCTTC. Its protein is CASRTGQDYGYTF.

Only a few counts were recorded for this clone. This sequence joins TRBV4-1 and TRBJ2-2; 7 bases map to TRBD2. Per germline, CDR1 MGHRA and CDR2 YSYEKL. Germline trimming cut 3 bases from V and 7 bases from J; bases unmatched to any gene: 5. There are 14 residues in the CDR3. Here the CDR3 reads CASSQGEGHGELFF. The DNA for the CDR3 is TGCGCCAGCAGCCAGGGGGAGGGTCACGGGGAGCTGTTTTTT.

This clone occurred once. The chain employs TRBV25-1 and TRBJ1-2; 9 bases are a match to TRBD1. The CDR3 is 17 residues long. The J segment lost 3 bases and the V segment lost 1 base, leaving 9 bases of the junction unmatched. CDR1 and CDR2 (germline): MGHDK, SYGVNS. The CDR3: CASSEWGTGTRDYGYTF. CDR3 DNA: TGTGCCAGCAGTGAATGGGGGACAGGGACCCGAGACTATGGCTACACCTTC.

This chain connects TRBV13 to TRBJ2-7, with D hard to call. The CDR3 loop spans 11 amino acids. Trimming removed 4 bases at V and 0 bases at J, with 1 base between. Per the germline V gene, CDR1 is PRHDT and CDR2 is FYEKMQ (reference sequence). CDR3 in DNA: TGTGCCAGCAGCTCCTCCTACGAGCAGTACTTC. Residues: CASSSSYEQYF.

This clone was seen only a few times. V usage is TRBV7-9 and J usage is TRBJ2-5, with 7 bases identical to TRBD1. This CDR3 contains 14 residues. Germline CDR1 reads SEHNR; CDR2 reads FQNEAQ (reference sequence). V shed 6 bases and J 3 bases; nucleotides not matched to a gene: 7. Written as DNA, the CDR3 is TGTGCCAGCAGAAGATCCGGGACAGAAGAGACCCAGTACTTC. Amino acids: CASRRSGTEETQYF.

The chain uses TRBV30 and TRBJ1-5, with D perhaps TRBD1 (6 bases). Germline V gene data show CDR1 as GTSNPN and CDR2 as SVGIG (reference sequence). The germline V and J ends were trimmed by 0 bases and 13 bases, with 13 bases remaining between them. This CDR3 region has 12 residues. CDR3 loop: CAWSVRQGRQHF. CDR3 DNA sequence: TGTGCCTGGAGTGTACGGCAGGGGAGGCAGCATTTT.

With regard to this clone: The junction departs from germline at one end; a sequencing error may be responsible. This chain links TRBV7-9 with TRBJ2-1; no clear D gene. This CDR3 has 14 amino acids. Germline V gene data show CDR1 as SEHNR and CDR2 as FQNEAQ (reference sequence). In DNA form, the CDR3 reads TGTGCCAGCACCTTAGGGTCAGCCACCAATGAGCAGTTCTTC. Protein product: CASTLGSATNEQFF.

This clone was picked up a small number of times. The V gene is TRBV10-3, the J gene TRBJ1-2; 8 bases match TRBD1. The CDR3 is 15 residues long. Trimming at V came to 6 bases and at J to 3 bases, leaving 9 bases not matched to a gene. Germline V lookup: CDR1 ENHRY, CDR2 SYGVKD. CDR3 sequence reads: CAIRSDRERHYGYTF. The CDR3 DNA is TGTGCCATCAGATCGGACAGGGAGAGGCACTATGGCTACACCTTC.

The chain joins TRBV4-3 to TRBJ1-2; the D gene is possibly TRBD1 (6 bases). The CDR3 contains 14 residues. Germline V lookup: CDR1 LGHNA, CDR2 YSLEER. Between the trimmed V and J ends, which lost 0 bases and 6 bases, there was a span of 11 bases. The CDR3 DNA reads TGCGCCAGCAGCCAAGAGTACAGGGAGGATGGCTACACCTTC. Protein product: CASSQEYREDGYTF.

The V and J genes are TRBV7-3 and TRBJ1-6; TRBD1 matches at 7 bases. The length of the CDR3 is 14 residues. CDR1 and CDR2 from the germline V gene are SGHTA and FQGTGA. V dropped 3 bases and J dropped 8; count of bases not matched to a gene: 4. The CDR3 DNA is TGTGCCAGCAGCTTCACAGGGGTGGATTCACCCCTCCACTTT. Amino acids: CASSFTGVDSPLHF.

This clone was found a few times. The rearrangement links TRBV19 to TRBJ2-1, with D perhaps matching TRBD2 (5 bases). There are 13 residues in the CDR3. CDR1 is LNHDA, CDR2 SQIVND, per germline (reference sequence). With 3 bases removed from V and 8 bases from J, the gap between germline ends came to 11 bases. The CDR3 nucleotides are TGTGCCAGTAGTATTCGCGGGCCGGATGAGCAGTTCTTC. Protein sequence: CASSIRGPDEQFF. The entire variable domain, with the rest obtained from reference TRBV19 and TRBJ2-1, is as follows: DGGITQSPKYLFRKEGQNVTLSCEQNLNHDAMYWYRQDPGQGLRLIYYSQIVNDFQKGDIAEGYSVSREKKESFPLTVTSAQKNPTAFYLCASSIRGPDEQFFGPGTRLTVL.

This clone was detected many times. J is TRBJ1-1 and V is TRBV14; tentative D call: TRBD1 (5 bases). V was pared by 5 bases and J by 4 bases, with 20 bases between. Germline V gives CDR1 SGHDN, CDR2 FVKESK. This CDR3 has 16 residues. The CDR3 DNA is TGTGCCAGCAGCTCCCGGGGCCCCCCAGGCGGCACTGAAGCTTTCTTT. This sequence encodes CASSSRGPPGGTEAFF.

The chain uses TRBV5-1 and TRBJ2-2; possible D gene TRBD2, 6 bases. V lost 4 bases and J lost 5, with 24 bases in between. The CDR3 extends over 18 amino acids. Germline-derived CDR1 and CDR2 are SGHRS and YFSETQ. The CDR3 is CASSLRVSGPVETGELFF. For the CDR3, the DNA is TGCGCCAGCAGCCTTAGGGTTAGCGGCCCCGTGGAAACCGGGGAGCTGTTTTTT.

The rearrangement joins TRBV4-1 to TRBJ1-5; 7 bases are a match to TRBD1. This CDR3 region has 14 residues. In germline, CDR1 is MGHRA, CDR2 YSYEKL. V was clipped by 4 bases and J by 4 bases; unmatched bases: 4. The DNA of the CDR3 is TGCGCCAGCAGCCGTCCAGGGGGGAATCAGCCCCAGCATTTT. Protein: CASSRPGGNQPQHF.

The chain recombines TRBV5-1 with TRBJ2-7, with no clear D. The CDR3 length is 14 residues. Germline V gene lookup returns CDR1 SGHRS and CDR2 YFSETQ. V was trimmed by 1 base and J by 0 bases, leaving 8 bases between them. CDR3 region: CASSLTESSYEQYF. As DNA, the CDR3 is TGCGCCAGCAGCTTGACGGAGAGCTCCTACGAGCAGTACTTC.

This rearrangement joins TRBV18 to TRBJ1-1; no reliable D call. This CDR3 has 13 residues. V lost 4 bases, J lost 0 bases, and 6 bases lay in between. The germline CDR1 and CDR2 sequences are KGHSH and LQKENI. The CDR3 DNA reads TGTGCCAGCTCACAAACGGTGAACACTGAAGCTTTCTTT. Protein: CASSQTVNTEAFF.